This T cell receptor (beta chain) was captured by sequencing in a study of control samples from healthy donors and cancer patients. The CDR3 length is 12 residues. The V gene end was trimmed by 4 bases and the J gene end by 5 bases; junction bases not matched to a gene: 2. Germline V gene sequence: CDR1 SGHRS, CDR2 YFSETQ. Clones were sequenced by immunoSEQ multiplex PCR, and TCRdb holds only the in-frame ones, with some missing. The data show tens of thousands of clones, with around nine tenths seen just once and under 45% held by the top ten. The clonotype was recovered from a man over 45 with head and neck cancer. The genes are TRBV5-1 and TRBJ2-7; 8 nucleotides line up with TRBD2. Specimen: PBMCs. The CDR3 DNA is TGCGCCAGCAGCGTACTAGCGGACGAGCAGTACTTC. It translates to CASSVLADEQYF.